This is a list of T cell receptor beta chains from one sample in a study of blood T cell repertoires in COVID-19. Produced via immunoSEQ multiplex PCR; TCRdb's table is partial and in-frame only. The sample carries nearly 65,000 clones, about 80% recorded once. Input material: peripheral blood. The receptor source for this set is a human donor in a cohort sampled during active COVID-19. Both conserved end residues are part of each CDR3. A D gene is named only where the DNA matches it firmly. Size is stated for part of the rows, as once, few or many counts, or as a class when the clone is expanded.

d_gene: -; abundance: once; j_gene: TRBJ2-1; v_gene: TRBV6-2/TRBV6-3; CDR3aa: CASSYSRDEQFF; CDR3nt: TGTGCCAGCAGTTACTCGAGGGATGAGCAGTTCTTC
d_gene: -; abundance: -; j_gene: TRBJ1-2; v_gene: TRBV7-2; CDR3aa: CASSLLLAGTQGYTF; CDR3nt: TGTGCCAGCAGCTTACTTCTAGCCGGAACCCAGGGCTACACCTTC
d_gene: -; abundance: -; j_gene: TRBJ2-1; v_gene: TRBV6-4; CDR3aa: CASSASIRVPYNEQFF; CDR3nt: TGTGCCAGCAGTGCCTCGATCAGGGTGCCCTACAATGAGCAGTTCTTC
d_gene: TRBD2; abundance: -; j_gene: TRBJ2-7; v_gene: TRBV6-1; CDR3aa: CASSERAGGYEQYF; CDR3nt: TGTGCCAGCAGTGAAAGGGCGGGGGGCTACGAGCAGTACTTC
d_gene: -; abundance: -; j_gene: TRBJ2-1; v_gene: TRBV4-3; CDR3aa: CASSQVGAAQQFF; CDR3nt: TGCGCCAGCAGCCAGGTCGGTGCCGCCCAGCAGTTCTTC
d_gene: TRBD2; abundance: -; j_gene: TRBJ2-1; v_gene: TRBV7-9; CDR3aa: CASSPGLAGVNEQFF; CDR3nt: TGTGCCAGCAGCCCGGGACTAGCGGGAGTCAATGAGCAGTTCTTC
d_gene: TRBD1; abundance: -; j_gene: TRBJ2-3; v_gene: TRBV11-2; CDR3aa: CASPGQGADTQYF; CDR3nt: TGTGCCAGTCCGGGACAGGGCGCAGATACGCAGTATTTT
d_gene: TRBD1; abundance: -; j_gene: TRBJ2-1; v_gene: TRBV6-5; CDR3aa: CASRMTGINEQFF; CDR3nt: TGTGCCAGCAGAATGACAGGGATCAATGAGCAGTTCTTC
d_gene: -; abundance: few; j_gene: TRBJ2-7; v_gene: TRBV7-9; CDR3aa: CASSLVGAGSNEQYF; CDR3nt: TGTGCCAGCAGCTTAGTAGGGGCAGGGTCCAACGAGCAGTACTTC
d_gene: -; abundance: -; j_gene: TRBJ2-1; v_gene: TRBV6-5; CDR3aa: CASSYEGNEQFF; CDR3nt: TGTGCCAGCAGTTACGAGGGCAATGAGCAGTTCTTC
d_gene: -; abundance: -; j_gene: TRBJ1-1; v_gene: TRBV5-6; CDR3aa: CASSYTTEAFF; CDR3nt: TGTGCCAGCAGTTACACCACTGAAGCTTTCTTT
d_gene: -; abundance: -; j_gene: TRBJ2-3; v_gene: TRBV27; CDR3aa: CASSWTGTDTQYF; CDR3nt: TGTGCCAGCAGTTGGACGGGGACAGATACGCAGTATTTT
d_gene: TRBD1; abundance: few; j_gene: TRBJ1-2; v_gene: TRBV3-1/TRBV3-2; CDR3aa: CASSSKAGGGGYTF; CDR3nt: TGTGCCAGCAGCTCTAAGGCAGGGGGAGGCGGCTACACCTTC
d_gene: TRBD2; abundance: -; j_gene: TRBJ2-2; v_gene: TRBV27; CDR3aa: CASRGTSGITGELFF; CDR3nt: TGTGCCAGCAGGGGGACTAGCGGGATTACCGGGGAGCTGTTTTTT
d_gene: -; abundance: few; j_gene: TRBJ1-1; v_gene: TRBV19; CDR3aa: CATVDRPGMNTEAFF; CDR3nt: TGTGCCACCGTTGACAGGCCGGGGATGAACACTGAAGCTTTCTTT
d_gene: -; abundance: few; j_gene: TRBJ1-1; v_gene: TRBV7-2; CDR3aa: CASSLGVGVNTEAFF; CDR3nt: TGTGCCAGCAGCTTAGGCGTAGGGGTTAACACTGAAGCTTTCTTT
d_gene: TRBD2; abundance: -; j_gene: TRBJ2-1; v_gene: TRBV30; CDR3aa: CAWGTSESSYNEQFF; CDR3nt: TGTGCCTGGGGGACTAGCGAGAGCTCCTACAATGAGCAGTTCTTC
d_gene: TRBD1; abundance: -; j_gene: TRBJ2-7; v_gene: TRBV5-6; CDR3aa: CASSTMTGGDYEQYF; CDR3nt: TGTGCCAGCAGCACAATGACAGGGGGCGACTACGAGCAGTACTTC
d_gene: -; abundance: -; j_gene: TRBJ1-3; v_gene: TRBV11-2; CDR3aa: CASSSSVLPQDTIYF; CDR3nt: TGTGCCAGCAGCTCCTCGGTACTCCCTCAGGACACCATATATTTT
d_gene: TRBD1; abundance: -; j_gene: TRBJ2-1; v_gene: TRBV24-1; CDR3aa: CATGQSTYEQFF; CDR3nt: TGTGCCACGGGACAGAGTACCTATGAGCAGTTCTTC
d_gene: -; abundance: once; j_gene: TRBJ1-2; v_gene: TRBV4-1; CDR3aa: CASSQDHDYGYTF; CDR3nt: TGCGCCAGCAGCCAAGATCATGACTATGGCTACACCTTC
d_gene: TRBD1; abundance: -; j_gene: TRBJ1-1; v_gene: TRBV7-9; CDR3aa: CASSSGTGDTEAFF; CDR3nt: TGTGCCAGCAGCTCGGGGACAGGTGACACTGAAGCTTTCTTT
d_gene: -; abundance: few; j_gene: TRBJ1-5; v_gene: TRBV30; CDR3aa: CASAGGESSNQPQHF; CDR3nt: TGTGCCTCAGCCGGGGGGGAGTCTAGCAATCAGCCCCAGCATTTT
d_gene: -; abundance: -; j_gene: TRBJ1-4; v_gene: TRBV3-1/TRBV3-2; CDR3aa: CASSQPILGEKLFF; CDR3nt: TGTGCCAGCAGCCAACCCATCCTCGGGGAAAAACTGTTTTTT
d_gene: -; abundance: few; j_gene: TRBJ1-5; v_gene: TRBV28; CDR3aa: CASSLYGGSRPYSNQPQHF; CDR3nt: TGTGCCAGCAGTCTCTACGGAGGGTCGCGACCCTATAGCAATCAGCCCCAGCATTTT